This TCR beta chain came from a study of tumor-infiltrating lymphocytes in oesophageal squamous cell carcinoma. The germline CDR1 and CDR2 sequences are SGHVS and FQNEAQ. The germline V and J ends were trimmed by 5 bases and 1 base, with 14 bases remaining between them. This CDR3 is built from 15 residues. A few counts support this clonotype. Using its own MiXCR run on the PCR reads, TCRdb lists one record per CDR3 protein. The sample yields approximately 12,000 distinct CDR3 sequences, approximately 50% seen once. This TCR came from a female donor with esophageal squamous cell carcinoma. The chain has TRBV7-8 and TRBJ1-1; D is ambiguous. Material: esophageal tumor tissue. The CDR3 spells CASSPRTWQNTEAFF. The CDR3, as DNA: TGTGCCAGCAGCCCTAGGACCTGGCAGAACACTGAAGCTTTCTTT.